What follows are 19 T cell receptor beta chains derived from one specimen sequenced in a study of shared clonotypes between healthy human individuals. The protocol was immunoSEQ multiplex PCR, while the TCRdb copy is restricted to in-frame clones and leaves out a portion. The sample includes about a million clones, around 76% seen only once; the top ten take about 1.4%. Sequences were obtained from memory CD4+ T cells sorted from blood. Subset indicated: CD45RA-negative fraction. All receptors derive from a man between 18 and 35 years old in good health.

About this clone itself: The sample contains more than one DNA sequence encoding this CDR3. The rearrangement links TRBV18 to TRBJ2-2; D may be TRBD1 (7 bases). Germline values: CDR1 KGHSH, CDR2 LQKENI. The CDR3 covers 15 residues. Trimming stripped 3 bases from V and 4 bases from J, with 12 bases between. The CDR3 spells CASSPRQGGTGELFF. In DNA, the CDR3 is TGTGCCAGCTCACCCAGGCAGGGGGGCACCGGGGAGCTGTTTTTT.

The rearrangement links TRBV11-2 to TRBJ1-5; 7 bases line up with TRBD1. The CDR3 consists of 14 residues. The V gene end was trimmed by 5 bases and the J gene end by 4 bases; junction bases not matched to a gene: 5. Germline loops: CDR1 SGHAT, CDR2 FQNNGV. CDR3 protein: CASSVGQINQPQHF. CDR3 in DNA: TGTGCCAGCAGCGTGGGACAGATAAATCAGCCCCAGCATTTT.

V gene TRBV6-1 combines with J gene TRBJ1-2; 10 bases match TRBD1. The germline V gene has CDR1 MNHNS and CDR2 SASEGT. The CDR3 runs 14 residues. V lost 8 bases to trimming and J lost 2 bases; unmatched junction nucleotides: 5. CDR3 bases: TGTGCCAGCGGGGGGGACAGGGGAAACTATGGCTACACCTTC. Amino acid sequence: CASGGDRGNYGYTF.

This clone was seen more than once but under ten times. V is TRBV27 and J is TRBJ2-1; D might be TRBD2 (5 bases). This CDR3 has 13 residues. CDR1 and CDR2 from the germline V gene are MNHEY and SMNVEV (reference sequence). The V and J ends lost 6 bases and 1 base respectively, with 7 bases between them. The CDR3 coding sequence is TGTGCCAGCAGGGGAGAATCCTACAATGAGCAGTTCTTC. Its translation is CASRGESYNEQFF.

The chain employs TRBV2 and TRBJ1-6; possible D gene TRBD1, 5 bases. The CDR3 runs to 15 residues. In germline, CDR1 is SNHLY, CDR2 FYNNEI. V gave up 5 bases and J gave up 7 bases, with 15 bases separating them. The CDR3, as DNA: TGTGCCAGCAGTAGAGAAGGGACCCTCAATTCACCCCTCCACTTT. Translating gives CASSREGTLNSPLHF.

The chain carries TRBV6-6 and TRBJ2-1; 8 bases are a match to TRBD2. Per the germline V gene, CDR1 is MNHNY and CDR2 is SVGAGI (reference sequence). Unmatched junction bases numbered 10, after V lost 5 bases and J lost 7 bases. This CDR3 contains 15 residues. CDR3 in amino acids: CASSERGGIFNEQFF. The DNA for the CDR3 is TGTGCCAGCAGTGAGCGCGGGGGGATCTTTAATGAGCAGTTCTTC.

The chain has TRBV6-1 and TRBJ2-3; D ambiguous. The CDR3 totals 11 residues. The V end was cut by 3 bases, the J end by 6 bases, with 4 bases between. Germline CDR1 is MNHNS and CDR2 is SASEGT. The CDR3 protein is CASSDFDTQYF. CDR3 in DNA: TGTGCCAGCAGTGATTTTGATACGCAGTATTTT.

This chain connects TRBV4-2 to TRBJ1-5, with D perhaps TRBD1 (5 bases). CDR1 is LGHNA, CDR2 YNFKEQ, per germline. This CDR3 comprises 15 residues. V gave up 4 bases and J gave up 3 bases, with 13 bases separating them. The CDR3 DNA reads TGTGCCAGCAGCCTGGGACTTGGAACCAATCAGCCCCAGCATTTT. It yields the protein CASSLGLGTNQPQHF.

As regards this clone: The sample has other DNA sequences that encode this CDR3 too. The V and J genes are TRBV6-5 and TRBJ1-1, with D uncertain. V was trimmed by 0 bases and J by 5 bases, leaving 7 bases between them. Germline values: CDR1 MNHEY, CDR2 SVGAGI. The CDR3 length is 13 residues. The CDR3 region is CASSYSGRTEAFF. The CDR3 DNA is TGTGCCAGCAGTTACTCGGGTAGGACTGAAGCTTTCTTT.

This chain connects TRBV7-9 to TRBJ2-3; the match to TRBD1 covers 10 bases. Germline CDR1 reads SEHNR; CDR2 reads FQNEAQ (reference sequence). V shed 7 bases, J shed 1 base, and the junction held 2 bases outside the gene matches. CDR3 length: 14 amino acids. CDR3 DNA sequence: TGTGCCAGCACAGGACAGGGGGGCACAGATACGCAGTATTTT. As protein: CASTGQGGTDTQYF.

This sequence joins TRBV11-3 and TRBJ1-1; 10 bases align to TRBD1. CDR1 and CDR2 from the germline V gene are SGHNT and YENEEA. V trimming: 5 bases; J trimming: 6 bases; junction bases outside the gene matches: 9. The CDR3 contains 15 residues. CDR3 loop: CASSRGTGEAAEAFF. The DNA of the CDR3 is TGTGCCAGCAGCCGAGGGACAGGGGAGGCGGCTGAAGCTTTCTTT.

This sequence joins TRBV20-1 and TRBJ1-4; D remains ambiguous. This CDR3 is 11 amino acids long. Germline V gene lookup returns CDR1 DFQATT and CDR2 SNEGSKA (reference sequence). The CDR3 coding sequence is TGCAGCAGCTACTTTAGTGAAAAACTGTTTTTT. Protein: CSSYFSEKLFF.

The chain couples TRBV6-6 to TRBJ2-1; D possibly corresponds to TRBD2 (5 bases). CDR3 length equals 13 residues. Germline V gene lookup returns CDR1 MNHNY and CDR2 SVGAGI (reference sequence). V was shortened by 5 bases and J by 4 bases, with 9 bases between the two germline ends. Here the CDR3 DNA reads TGTGCCAGCAGTCCAGGCGGGTACAATGAGCAGTTCTTC. It yields the protein CASSPGGYNEQFF.

V and J are TRBV28 and TRBJ2-7; TRBD1 agrees at 7 bases. Trimming cost V 2 bases and J 4 bases; bases outside gene matches: 11. Germline V gene sequence: CDR1 MDHEN, CDR2 SYDVKM. CDR3 length: 16 amino acids. CDR3 region: CASSLGAGTVTYEQYF. The CDR3 DNA sequence: TGTGCCAGCAGTTTAGGGGCCGGGACAGTTACATACGAGCAGTACTTC.

The chain combines TRBV11-2 with TRBJ1-1, with 10 bases matching TRBD1. Looked up from germline, CDR1 is SGHAT and CDR2 is FQNNGV. The trim removed 5 bases at V and 10 bases at J, leaving 13 bases unmatched. CDR3 length: 15 residues. CDR3 sequence: CASSPRDRGTIGAFF. DNA of the CDR3: TGTGCCAGCAGCCCCCGGGACAGGGGAACAATCGGAGCTTTCTTT.

This chain uses TRBV11-1 with TRBJ2-1, with D possibly being TRBD2 (6 bases). Trimming took off 3 bases at V and 9 bases at J, with 15 bases between the two ends. The V gene's germline CDR1 is SGHAT and CDR2 FQDESV (reference sequence). The CDR3 runs to 14 residues. The CDR3 DNA follows: TGTGCCAGCAGCTTCTCGGCGGGGTTGCCTGAGCAGTTCTTC. This sequence encodes CASSFSAGLPEQFF.

The V and J genes are TRBV9 and TRBJ1-5; 7 positions agree with TRBD1. The CDR3 length is 15 residues. Germline assignment: CDR1 SGDLS and CDR2 YYNGEE. The J segment lost 2 bases and the V segment lost 4 bases, leaving 6 bases of the junction unmatched. As DNA, the CDR3 is TGTGCCAGCAGCCAGACAGGGACGGGCAATCAGCCCCAGCATTTT. This translates into CASSQTGTGNQPQHF.

The chain uses TRBV5-6 and TRBJ2-3; the D is unclear. Germline CDR1 reads SGHDT; CDR2 reads YYEEEE. Trimming took off 0 bases at V and 1 base at J, with 12 bases between the two ends. This CDR3 comprises 16 residues. The CDR3 sequence: CASSLGSLSGTDTQYF. The CDR3 DNA reads TGTGCCAGCAGCTTGGGTTCTTTATCCGGCACAGATACGCAGTATTTT. Complete variable domain (other parts from reference TRBV5-6 and TRBJ2-3): DAGVTQSPTHLIKTRGQQVTLRCSPKSGHDTVSWYQQALGQGPQFIFQYYEEEERQRGNFPDRFSGHQFPNYSSELNVNALLLGDSALYLCASSLGSLSGTDTQYFGPGTRLTVL.

Concerning this clone: At the DNA level, this CDR3 is encoded by other sequences in the same sample as well. The chain is built from TRBV7-2 and TRBJ2-5, with TRBD2 identical over 13 bases. The germline CDR1 and CDR2 sequences are SGHTA and FQGNSA. The CDR3 runs to 15 residues. The V gene end was trimmed by 2 bases and the J gene end by 4 bases; junction bases not matched to a gene: 1. CDR3 region: CASSLTSGGGETQYF. In DNA, the CDR3 is TGTGCCAGCAGCTTAACTAGCGGGGGGGGAGAGACCCAGTACTTC.